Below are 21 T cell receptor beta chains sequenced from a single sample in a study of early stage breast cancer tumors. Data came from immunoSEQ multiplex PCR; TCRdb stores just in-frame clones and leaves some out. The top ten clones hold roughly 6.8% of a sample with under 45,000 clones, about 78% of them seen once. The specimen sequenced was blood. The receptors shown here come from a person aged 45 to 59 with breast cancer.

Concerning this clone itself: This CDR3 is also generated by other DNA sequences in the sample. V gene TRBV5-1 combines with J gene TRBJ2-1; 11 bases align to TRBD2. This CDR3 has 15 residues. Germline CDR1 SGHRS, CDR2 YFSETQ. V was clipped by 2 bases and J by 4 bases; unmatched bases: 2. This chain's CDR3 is CASSLGTSGYNEQFF. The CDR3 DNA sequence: TGCGCCAGCAGCTTAGGGACTAGCGGATACAATGAGCAGTTCTTC.

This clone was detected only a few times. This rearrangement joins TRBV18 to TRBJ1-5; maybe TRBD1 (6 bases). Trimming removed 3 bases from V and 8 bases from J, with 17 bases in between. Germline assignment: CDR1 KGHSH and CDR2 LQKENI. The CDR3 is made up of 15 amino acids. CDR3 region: CASSPSSGGMEPQHF. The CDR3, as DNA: TGTGCCAGCTCACCCTCGTCGGGGGGCATGGAGCCCCAGCATTTT.

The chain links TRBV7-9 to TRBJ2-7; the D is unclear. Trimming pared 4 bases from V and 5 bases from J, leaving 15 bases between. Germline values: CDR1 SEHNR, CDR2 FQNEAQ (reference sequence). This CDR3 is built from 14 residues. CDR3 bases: TGTGCCAGCAGCTCCGACTCACCAGAACACGAGCAGTACTTC. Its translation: CASSSDSPEHEQYF. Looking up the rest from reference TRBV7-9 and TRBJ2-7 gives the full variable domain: DTGVSQNPRHKITKRGQNVTFRCDPISEHNRLYWYRQTLGQGPEFLTYFQNEAQLEKSRLLSDRFSAERPKGSFSTLEIQRTEQGDSAMYLCASSSDSPEHEQYFGPGTRLTVT.

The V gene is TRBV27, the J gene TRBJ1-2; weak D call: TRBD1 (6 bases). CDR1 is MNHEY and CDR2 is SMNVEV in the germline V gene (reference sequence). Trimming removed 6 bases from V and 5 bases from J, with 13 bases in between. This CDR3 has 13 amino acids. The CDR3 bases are TGTGCCAGCAGCCTGCAGGGGTGGTATGGCTACACCTTC. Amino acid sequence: CASSLQGWYGYTF.

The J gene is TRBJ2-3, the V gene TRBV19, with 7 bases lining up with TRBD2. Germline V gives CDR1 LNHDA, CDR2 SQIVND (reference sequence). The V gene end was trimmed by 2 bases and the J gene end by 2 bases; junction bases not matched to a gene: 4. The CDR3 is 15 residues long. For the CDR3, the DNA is TGTGCCAGTAGTATATCCACTAGCGTCACAGATACGCAGTATTTT. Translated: CASSISTSVTDTQYF. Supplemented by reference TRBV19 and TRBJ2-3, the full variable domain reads DGGITQSPKYLFRKEGQNVTLSCEQNLNHDAMYWYRQDPGQGLRLIYYSQIVNDFQKGDIAEGYSVSREKKESFPLTVTSAQKNPTAFYLCASSISTSVTDTQYFGPGTRLTVL.

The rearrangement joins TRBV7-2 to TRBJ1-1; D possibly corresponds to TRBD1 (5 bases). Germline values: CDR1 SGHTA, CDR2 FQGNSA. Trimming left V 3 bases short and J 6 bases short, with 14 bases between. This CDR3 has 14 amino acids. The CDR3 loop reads CASSLGGVGAEAFF. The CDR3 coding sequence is TGTGCCAGCAGCTTGGGGGGAGTGGGAGCTGAAGCTTTCTTT.

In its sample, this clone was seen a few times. The CDR3 region is CASSLDGTGGYGYTF. The CDR3 bases are TGTGCCAGCAGCTTAGATGGCACAGGGGGCTATGGCTACACCTTC. The chain recombines TRBV11-3 with TRBJ1-2; 8 nucleotides line up with TRBD1. Germline CDR1 and CDR2: SGHNT and YENEEA. CDR3 length: 15 amino acids. The ends lost 0 bases at V and 4 bases at J; junction bases unmatched: 4.

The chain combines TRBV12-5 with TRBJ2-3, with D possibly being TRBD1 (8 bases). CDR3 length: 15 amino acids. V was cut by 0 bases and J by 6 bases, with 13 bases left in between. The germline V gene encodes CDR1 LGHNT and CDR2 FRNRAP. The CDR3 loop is CASGLVQGGGDTQYF. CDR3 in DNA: TGTGCTAGTGGTTTGGTACAGGGGGGAGGGGATACGCAGTATTTT. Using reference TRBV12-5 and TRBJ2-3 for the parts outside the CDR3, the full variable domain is DARVTQTPRHKVTEMGQEVTMRCQPILGHNTVFWYRQTMMQGLELLAYFRNRAPLDDSGMPKDRFSAEMPDATLATLKIQPSEPRDSAVYFCASGLVQGGGDTQYFGPGTRLTVL.

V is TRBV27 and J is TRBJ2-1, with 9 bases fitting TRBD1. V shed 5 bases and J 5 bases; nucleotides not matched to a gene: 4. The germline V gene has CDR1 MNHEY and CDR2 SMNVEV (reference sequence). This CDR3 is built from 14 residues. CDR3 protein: CASSGQGPNNEQFF. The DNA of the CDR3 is TGTGCCAGCAGTGGACAGGGGCCTAACAATGAGCAGTTCTTC.

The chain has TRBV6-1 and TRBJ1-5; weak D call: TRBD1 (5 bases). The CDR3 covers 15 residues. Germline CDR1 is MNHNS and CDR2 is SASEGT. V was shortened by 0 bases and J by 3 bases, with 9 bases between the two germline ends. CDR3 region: CASSEAAGFNQPQHF. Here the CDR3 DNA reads TGTGCCAGCAGTGAAGCGGCAGGGTTCAATCAGCCCCAGCATTTT.

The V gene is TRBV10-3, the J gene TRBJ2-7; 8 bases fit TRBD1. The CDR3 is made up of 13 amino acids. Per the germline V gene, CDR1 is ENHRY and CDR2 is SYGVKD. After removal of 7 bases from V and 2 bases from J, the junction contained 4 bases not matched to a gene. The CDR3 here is CAIKGDRTYEQYF. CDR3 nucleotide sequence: TGTGCCATCAAAGGGGACAGGACCTACGAGCAGTACTTC.

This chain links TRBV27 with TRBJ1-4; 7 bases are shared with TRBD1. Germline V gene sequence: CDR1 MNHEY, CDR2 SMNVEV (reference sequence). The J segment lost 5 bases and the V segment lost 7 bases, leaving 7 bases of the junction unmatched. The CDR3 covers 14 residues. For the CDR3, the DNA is TGTGCCAGCATGCCGGGACAGAAAAATGAAAAACTGTTTTTT. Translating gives CASMPGQKNEKLFF.

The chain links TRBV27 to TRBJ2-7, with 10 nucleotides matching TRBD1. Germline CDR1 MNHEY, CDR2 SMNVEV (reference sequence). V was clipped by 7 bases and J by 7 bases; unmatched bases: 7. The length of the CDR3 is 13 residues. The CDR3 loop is CASKRDRGDEQYF. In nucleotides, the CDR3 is TGTGCCAGCAAGCGGGACAGGGGTGATGAGCAGTACTTC.

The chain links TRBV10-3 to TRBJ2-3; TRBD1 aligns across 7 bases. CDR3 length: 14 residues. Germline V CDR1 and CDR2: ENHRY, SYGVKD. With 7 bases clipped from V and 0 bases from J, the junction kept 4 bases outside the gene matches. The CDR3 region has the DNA TGTGCCATCACACCGGGACAGAGCACAGATACGCAGTATTTT. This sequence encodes CAITPGQSTDTQYF.

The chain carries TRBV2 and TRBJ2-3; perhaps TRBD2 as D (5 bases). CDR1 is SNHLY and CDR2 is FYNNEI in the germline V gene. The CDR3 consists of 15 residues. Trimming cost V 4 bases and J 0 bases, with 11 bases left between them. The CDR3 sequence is CASSVARTSTDTQYF. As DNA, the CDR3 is TGTGCCAGCAGTGTGGCTCGGACTAGCACAGATACGCAGTATTTT.

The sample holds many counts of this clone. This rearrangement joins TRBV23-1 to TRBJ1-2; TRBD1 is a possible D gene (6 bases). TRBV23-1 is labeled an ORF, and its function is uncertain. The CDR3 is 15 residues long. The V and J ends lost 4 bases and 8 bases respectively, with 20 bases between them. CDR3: CASSLPRGSPWGYTF. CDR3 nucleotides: TGCGCCAGCAGTCTTCCGAGGGGGAGTCCCTGGGGCTACACCTTC.

CDR3 region: CASSERQGGNTEAFF. The CDR3 DNA sequence: TGTGCCAGCAGTGAAAGACAAGGGGGGAACACTGAAGCTTTCTTT. The chain links TRBV9 to TRBJ1-1; TRBD1 is a possible D gene (6 bases). The V and J ends lost 5 bases and 1 base respectively, with 15 bases between them. Germline CDR1 is SGDLS and CDR2 is YYNGEE. The CDR3 consists of 15 residues.

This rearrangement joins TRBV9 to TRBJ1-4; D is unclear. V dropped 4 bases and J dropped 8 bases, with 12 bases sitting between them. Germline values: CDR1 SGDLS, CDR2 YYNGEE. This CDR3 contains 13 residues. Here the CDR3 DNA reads TGTGCCAGCAGCCCCCCCGCCGGGGAAAAACTGTTTTTT. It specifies CASSPPAGEKLFF. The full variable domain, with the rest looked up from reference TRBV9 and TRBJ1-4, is DSGVTQTPKHLITATGQRVTLRCSPRSGDLSVYWYQQSLDQGLQFLIQYYNGEERAKGNILERFSAQQFPDLHSELNLSSLELGDSALYFCASSPPAGEKLFFGSGTQLSVL.

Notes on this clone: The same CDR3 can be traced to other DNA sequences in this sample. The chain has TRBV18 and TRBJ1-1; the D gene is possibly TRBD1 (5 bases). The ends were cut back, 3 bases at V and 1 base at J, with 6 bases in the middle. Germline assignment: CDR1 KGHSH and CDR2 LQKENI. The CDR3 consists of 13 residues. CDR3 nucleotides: TGTGCCAGCTCACCTCAGGGGAACACTGAAGCTTTCTTT. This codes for CASSPQGNTEAFF.

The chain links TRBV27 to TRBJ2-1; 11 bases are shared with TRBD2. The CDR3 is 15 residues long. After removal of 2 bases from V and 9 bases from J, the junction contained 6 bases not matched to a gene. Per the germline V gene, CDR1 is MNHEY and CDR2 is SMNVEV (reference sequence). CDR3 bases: TGTGCCAGCAGTTTAACTAGCGGGAGAGAAAGTGAGCAGTTCTTC. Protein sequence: CASSLTSGRESEQFF.

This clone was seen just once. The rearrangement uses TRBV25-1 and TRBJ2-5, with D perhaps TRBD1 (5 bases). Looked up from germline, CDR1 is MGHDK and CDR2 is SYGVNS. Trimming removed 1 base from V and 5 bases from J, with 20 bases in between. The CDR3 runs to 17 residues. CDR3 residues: CASSESDSRTTWETQYF. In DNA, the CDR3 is TGTGCCAGCAGTGAATCCGACAGTCGGACAACCTGGGAGACCCAGTACTTC.